This T cell receptor (beta chain) appears in the sequencing data of a study of blood T cell repertoires in COVID-19 (TCRdb year 2020). Notes on the research overall: Samples from collaborators originated in the United States, Italy and Spain and spanned both the acute and convalescent phases of COVID-19. The prospective study material was composed of cDNA or gDNA derived from T cells, B-cell-depleted T cells, or PBMCs. Subjects who had been exposed to COVID-19, were actively infected with it, or had recovered from it provided the deeply sampled blood TCRbeta repertoires that made up the dataset. A freely available public database, intended as a resource for researchers studying the immune response to SARS-CoV-2, is where the repertoires were released. The samples were drawn from the first 160 participants of the ongoing ImmuneRACE study and from some 1,300 subjects provided by 6 global collaborators. A de-identified subject ID, COVID-19 status, age in years and sex were almost always included in the sample metadata. Where available, HLA class I and class II types were taken from metadata supplied by the sample provider and were not determined by assay-based typing. What the authors observed across the whole study: The quantity of clinical and demographic metadata differed by source and by participant and was supplied without curation.

Taken from cysteine to phenylalanine, the CDR3 has 15 residues. Here the CDR3 DNA is all that survives: 45 bases in frame from base 1. V is pruned by 2 bases and J by 4 bases, leaving 7 bases of the junction without a gene match. From the germline V gene (reference sequence), CDR1 is GTSNPN and CDR2 is SVGIG. At one collaborating source in Seattle, patients were enrolled during active infection and were followed longitudinally through the course of disease. Collaborating institutions collected whole blood in K2EDTA tubes following their own protocols. For TCRbeta analysis, collaborators shipped samples in one of three forms: frozen whole blood, isolated PBMCs, or DNA extracted from either of those sample types. Note on this clone: Its antigen has not been determined. No much larger clonotype is one base removed from it; base qualities were not supplied.

The immunoSEQ Assay, a bias-controlled multiplex PCR, was used to amplify TCRbeta CDR3 regions from genomic DNA. The study's processing was this. Within the assay, amplification of reference gene primers was used to estimate how many nucleated cells each sample contained. Sequence reads were collapsed and filtered to measure the absolute abundance of every unique TCRbeta CDR3 rearrangement. For each sample, productive Simpson clonality was calculated as the square root of Simpson's diversity index over productive rearrangements. The clones in this table, taken by TCRdb from immuneACCESS, are in-frame only. Not every clone is retained; where verified, under half of the shortfall comes from an unresolved V gene, and the cause of the rest is unknown. V and J calls plus clone size are reproduced from that table; the DNA served to infer D and trimming. Present in this sample are tens of thousands of clones, around 90% of which were seen just once. The top ten clonotypes cover 4.5% to 6.5% of the sample.

The chain was built from TRBV30 and TRBJ2-2; 7 bases in the junction line up with TRBD2. Sequenced input: peripheral blood. The TCR was taken from a man in his 60s with COVID-19, enrolled during active disease. The bases are TGTGCCTGGAGTCTGGGAACGGGGGGCACCGGGGAGCTGTTTTTT. Translation gives CAWSLGTGGTGELFF.